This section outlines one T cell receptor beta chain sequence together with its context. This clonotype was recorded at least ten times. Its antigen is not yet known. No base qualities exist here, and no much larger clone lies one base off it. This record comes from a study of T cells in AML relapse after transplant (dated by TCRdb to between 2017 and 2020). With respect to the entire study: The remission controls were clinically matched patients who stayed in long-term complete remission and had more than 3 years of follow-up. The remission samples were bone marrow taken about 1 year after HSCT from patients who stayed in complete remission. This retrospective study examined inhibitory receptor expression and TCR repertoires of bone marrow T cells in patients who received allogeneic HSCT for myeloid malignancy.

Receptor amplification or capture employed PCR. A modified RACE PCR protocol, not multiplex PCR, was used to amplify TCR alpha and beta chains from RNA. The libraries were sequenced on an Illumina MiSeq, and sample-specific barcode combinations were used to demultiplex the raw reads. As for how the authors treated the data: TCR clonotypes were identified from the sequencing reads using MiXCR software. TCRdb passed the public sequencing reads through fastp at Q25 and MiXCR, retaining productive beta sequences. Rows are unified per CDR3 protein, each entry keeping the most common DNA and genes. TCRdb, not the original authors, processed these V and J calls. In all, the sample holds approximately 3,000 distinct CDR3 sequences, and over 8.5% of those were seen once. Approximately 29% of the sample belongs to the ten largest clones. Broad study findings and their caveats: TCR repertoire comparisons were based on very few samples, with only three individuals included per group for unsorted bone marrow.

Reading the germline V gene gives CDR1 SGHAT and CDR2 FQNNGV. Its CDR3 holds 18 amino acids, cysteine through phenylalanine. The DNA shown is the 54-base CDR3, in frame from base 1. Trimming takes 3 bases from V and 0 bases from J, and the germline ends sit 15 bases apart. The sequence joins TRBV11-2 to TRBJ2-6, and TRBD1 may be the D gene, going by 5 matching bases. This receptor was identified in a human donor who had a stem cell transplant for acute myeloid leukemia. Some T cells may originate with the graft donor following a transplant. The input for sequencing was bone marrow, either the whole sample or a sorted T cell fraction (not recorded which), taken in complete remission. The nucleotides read TGTGCCAGCAGCTTGGTTCCAGGGTTGCTCTCTGGGGCCAACGTCCTGACTTTC. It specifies CASSLVPGLLSGANVLTF. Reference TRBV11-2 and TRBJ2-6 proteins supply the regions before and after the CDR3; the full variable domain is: EAGVAQSPRYKIIEKRQSVAFWCNPISGHATLYWYQQILGQGPKLLIQFQNNGVVDDSQLPKDRFSAERLKGVDSTLKIQPAKLEDSAVYLCASSLVPGLLSGANVLTFGAGSRLTVL.